This T cell receptor (beta chain) was captured by sequencing in a study of neoadjuvant anti-PD-1 for oral cavity cancer. Time point: after neoadjuvant nivolumab, at surgical resection. These newly diagnosed stage II-IVA oral cavity squamous cell carcinoma patients had no prior systemic or radiation treatment. PBMCs were not maintained or expanded in culture before analysis. Clones were sequenced by immunoSEQ multiplex PCR, and TCRdb holds only the in-frame ones, with some missing. In the table there are about 42,000 clones, around 79% of which are singletons. V lost 7 bases and J lost 0; bases outside the gene matches: 9. Germline CDR1 WSHSY, CDR2 SAAADI. This CDR3 region has 15 residues.

Sample: PBMCs, taken after nivolumab (anti-PD-1) treatment. This sequence was found in a person between 40 and 79 years old with oral cavity squamous cell carcinoma. The rearrangement joins TRBV10-2 to TRBJ2-7; TRBD1 aligns across 7 bases. This chain's CDR3 is CASKGAGTSSYEQYF. CDR3 DNA sequence: TGCGCCAGCAAGGGGGCAGGCACAAGCTCCTACGAGCAGTACTTC.